A single sample gave rise to the 28 T cell receptor beta chains below, sequenced in a study of blood T cell repertoires in COVID-19. The method was immunoSEQ multiplex PCR; TCRdb's version includes in-frame clones alone and lacks a portion of them. Counted here are approximately 130,000 clones, 80% to 90% occurring once; the ten biggest clones make up approximately 28%. Sequencing used peripheral blood. The receptors here all came from an older man with active or convalescent COVID-19.

The chain recombines TRBV27 with TRBJ1-1, with 7 positions matching TRBD1. The germline V gene encodes CDR1 MNHEY and CDR2 SMNVEV (reference sequence). V lost 8 bases and J lost 6; bases outside the gene matches: 6. The CDR3 extends over 12 amino acids. The CDR3 DNA is TGTGCCAGCCGACAGGGCACGGCTGAAGCTTTCTTT. This sequence encodes CASRQGTAEAFF.

V gene TRBV6-5 combines with J gene TRBJ1-1, with D maybe TRBD1 (5 bases). In germline, CDR1 is MNHEY, CDR2 SVGAGI. The CDR3 is made up of 12 amino acids. V dropped 6 bases and J dropped 9 bases, with 14 bases sitting between them. CDR3 bases: TGTGCCAGCAGCCCGCCGGGACTACAAGCTTTCTTT. This codes for CASSPPGLQAFF.

This rearrangement joins TRBV4-1 to TRBJ2-7, with D uncertain. The CDR3 has 15 amino acids. Germline-derived CDR1 and CDR2 are MGHRA and YSYEKL. The ends were cut back, 5 bases at V and 4 bases at J, with 18 bases in the middle. The CDR3 here is CASSDVVTRPYEQYF. For the CDR3, the DNA is TGCGCCAGCAGCGACGTCGTGACAAGACCTTACGAGCAGTACTTC.

The chain uses TRBV4-1 and TRBJ1-5; TRBD1 aligns across 9 bases. Germline loops: CDR1 MGHRA, CDR2 YSYEKL. The CDR3 runs to 18 residues. V lost 0 bases and J lost 4; bases outside the gene matches: 10. The CDR3 is CASSQDGQGIGANQPQHF. The CDR3 nucleotides are TGCGCCAGCAGCCAAGATGGACAGGGGATAGGAGCGAATCAGCCCCAGCATTTT.

CDR3 protein: CATSDFWGLSNSPLHF. The CDR3 DNA sequence: TGTGCCACCAGTGATTTTTGGGGGCTTAGTAATTCACCCCTCCACTTT. The chain has TRBV24-1 and TRBJ1-6; perhaps TRBD1 as D (6 bases). The CDR3 totals 16 residues. CDR1 is KGHDR, CDR2 SFDVKD, per germline. Deletions cut 1 base from V and 6 bases from J, with 12 bases between.

The chain employs TRBV5-1 and TRBJ2-7, with D possibly matching TRBD1 (5 bases). Trimming pared 0 bases from V and 2 bases from J, leaving 9 bases between. Germline CDR1 and CDR2: SGHRS and YFSETQ. This CDR3 spans 14 amino acids. The CDR3 loop reads CASSLVARAYEQYF. Written as DNA, the CDR3 is TGCGCCAGCAGCTTGGTGGCCAGGGCCTACGAGCAGTACTTC. Complete variable domain (other parts from reference TRBV5-1 and TRBJ2-7): KAGVTQTPRYLIKTRGQQVTLSCSPISGHRSVSWYQQTPGQGLQFLFEYFSETQRNKGNFPGRFSGRQFSNSRSEMNVSTLELGDSALYLCASSLVARAYEQYFGPGTRLTVT.

The rearrangement uses TRBV18 and TRBJ2-7; D is ambiguous. The CDR3 runs to 16 residues. Germline assignment: CDR1 KGHSH and CDR2 LQKENI. V lost 0 bases and J lost 8, with 20 bases in between. CDR3 coding DNA: TGTGCCAGCTCACCACCGGCAGCGACCGTCACTACGAAGCAGTACTTC. Its translation: CASSPPAATVTTKQYF.

The V and J genes are TRBV5-1 and TRBJ1-2, with TRBD1 matching 9 bases. This CDR3 has 17 amino acids. CDR1 SGHRS and CDR2 YFSETQ come from the germline V gene. V lost 0 bases and J lost 0; bases outside the gene matches: 6. CDR3: CASSLAGQGPTNYGYTF. DNA for the CDR3: TGCGCCAGCAGCTTGGCGGGACAGGGCCCTACTAACTATGGCTACACCTTC.

The V call is TRBV2, the J call TRBJ2-5, with 11 bases lining up with TRBD1. Trimming at V came to 7 bases and at J to 1 base, leaving 5 bases not matched to a gene. Germline-derived CDR1 and CDR2 are SNHLY and FYNNEI. The CDR3 sequence is 15 residues long. CDR3 coding DNA: TGTGCCAGCAACGGACAGGGGGCGACCCAAGAGACCCAGTACTTC. It yields the protein CASNGQGATQETQYF.

The chain recombines TRBV11-1 with TRBJ1-1; tentatively, D is TRBD1 (6 bases). Trimming took off 5 bases at V and 3 bases at J, with 7 bases between the two ends. This CDR3 region has 12 residues. The V gene's germline CDR1 is SGHAT and CDR2 FQDESV (reference sequence). CDR3 amino acids: CASSRGYTEAFF. The DNA of the CDR3 is TGTGCCAGCAGCAGGGGGTACACTGAAGCTTTCTTT.

The chain recombines TRBV29-1 with TRBJ1-3; TRBD1 matches at 11 bases. The CDR3 consists of 15 residues. V was clipped by 4 bases and J by 3 bases; unmatched bases: 5. Germline lookup yields CDR1 SQVTM and CDR2 ANQGSEA. CDR3 DNA: TGCAGCGTTGCGACCGGGACAGGGGGTGGAAACACCATATATTTT. Translation gives CSVATGTGGGNTIYF.

The J gene is TRBJ2-5, the V gene TRBV27; perhaps TRBD2 as D (5 bases). The germline CDR1 and CDR2 sequences are MNHEY and SMNVEV (reference sequence). V shed 5 bases and J shed 4 bases, with 14 bases lying between them. The CDR3 has 14 amino acids. This CDR3 is CASSPRGFGETQYF. In nucleotides, the CDR3 is TGTGCCAGCAGTCCCCGGGGTTTCGGAGAGACCCAGTACTTC.

The V and J genes are TRBV27 and TRBJ1-5; 8 bases line up with TRBD1. The germline CDR1 and CDR2 sequences are MNHEY and SMNVEV (reference sequence). The CDR3 extends over 17 amino acids. The ends lost 5 bases at V and 1 base at J; junction bases unmatched: 10. CDR3 nucleotides: TGTGCCAGCAGTAAAGACAGGGGAGTGGGGAGCAATCAGCCCCAGCATTTT. It yields the protein CASSKDRGVGSNQPQHF.

The chain links TRBV28 to TRBJ2-5; 8 positions agree with TRBD2. Per the germline V gene, CDR1 is MDHEN and CDR2 is SYDVKM. V lost 5 bases to trimming and J lost 5 bases; unmatched junction nucleotides: 10. The CDR3 runs to 15 residues. CDR3 region: CASSTTSGAWETQYF. CDR3 DNA sequence: TGTGCCAGCAGTACCACTAGCGGAGCTTGGGAGACCCAGTACTTC.

This clone was seen a single time. The CDR3 sequence: CARSLSGVLDEQYF. In DNA, the CDR3 is TGTGCCAGAAGCTTGTCAGGGGTTCTTGACGAGCAGTACTTC. The J gene is TRBJ2-7, the V gene TRBV5-3, with D maybe TRBD1 (6 bases). TRBV5-3 is identified as an open reading frame with a role that is uncertain. CDR3 length: 14 amino acids. Trimming removed 1 base at V and 5 bases at J, with 13 bases between.

CDR3: CASSSTSGSSYNEQFF. In nucleotides, the CDR3 is TGCGCCAGCAGCTCTACTAGCGGGAGCTCCTACAATGAGCAGTTCTTC. The chain recombines TRBV5-1 with TRBJ2-1; 11 bases agree with TRBD2. The germline CDR1 and CDR2 sequences are SGHRS and YFSETQ. V was clipped by 3 bases and J by 0 bases; unmatched bases: 2. This CDR3 is 16 amino acids long.

V gene TRBV18 combines with J gene TRBJ1-1; the match to TRBD1 covers 9 bases. V gave up 8 bases and J gave up 6 bases; unmatched junction bases: 10. The CDR3 totals 14 residues. Germline assignment: CDR1 KGHSH and CDR2 LQKENI. CDR3 coding DNA: TGTGCCAGCACACGGACAGGGGATATTGCTGAAGCTTTCTTT. Its translation is CASTRTGDIAEAFF.

This chain links TRBV5-1 with TRBJ2-1; 9 bases are shared with TRBD2. The length of the CDR3 is 16 residues. The V and J ends lost 0 bases and 5 bases, in that order; junction bases with no gene match: 6. Germline loops: CDR1 SGHRS, CDR2 YFSETQ. This chain's CDR3 is CASSLGGSGGHNEQFF. CDR3 nucleotide sequence: TGCGCCAGCAGCTTGGGAGGTAGCGGGGGACACAATGAGCAGTTCTTC. Variable domain in full (rest from reference TRBV5-1 and TRBJ2-1): KAGVTQTPRYLIKTRGQQVTLSCSPISGHRSVSWYQQTPGQGLQFLFEYFSETQRNKGNFPGRFSGRQFSNSRSEMNVSTLELGDSALYLCASSLGGSGGHNEQFFGPGTRLTVL.

The chain has TRBV18 and TRBJ2-1; 8 nucleotides agree with TRBD1. This CDR3 is 15 amino acids long. The V gene end was trimmed by 3 bases and the J gene end by 3 bases; junction bases not matched to a gene: 4. Per the germline V gene, CDR1 is KGHSH and CDR2 is LQKENI. The CDR3 nucleotides are TGTGCCAGCTCACCGGGACAGGAATTCTACAATGAGCAGTTCTTC. It encodes CASSPGQEFYNEQFF.

V gene TRBV27 combines with J gene TRBJ2-3; D gene unclear. This CDR3 spans 13 amino acids. The ends were cut back, 6 bases at V and 0 bases at J, with 7 bases in the middle. The germline gives CDR1 MNHEY, CDR2 SMNVEV (reference sequence). The CDR3 DNA is TGTGCCAGCAGACAAGAAAGCACAGATACGCAGTATTTT. Amino acid sequence: CASRQESTDTQYF.

The gene calls are TRBV6-1 and TRBJ1-5, with 7 bases fitting TRBD1. This CDR3 spans 17 amino acids. The trim removed 3 bases at V and 0 bases at J, leaving 8 bases unmatched. CDR1 is MNHNS, CDR2 SASEGT, per germline. The CDR3: CASSDGQVGYSNQPQHF. CDR3 DNA: TGTGCCAGCAGTGACGGACAGGTGGGCTATAGCAATCAGCCCCAGCATTTT.

The J gene is TRBJ2-1, the V gene TRBV4-2, with 10 positions matching TRBD2. Unmatched junction bases numbered 7, after V lost 3 bases and J lost 2 bases. This CDR3 contains 17 residues. Germline V gene sequence: CDR1 LGHNA, CDR2 YNFKEQ. CDR3 coding DNA: TGTGCCAGCAGCCAGGAAACTGGACTAGCGGCCTACAATGAGCAGTTCTTC. This codes for CASSQETGLAAYNEQFF.

The chain uses TRBV28 and TRBJ2-1, with TRBD2 as a possible D gene (7 bases). V was clipped by 2 bases and J by 7 bases, with 15 bases between them. Germline CDR1 and CDR2: MDHEN and SYDVKM. This CDR3 is built from 15 residues. The CDR3 nucleotides are TGTGCCAGCAGTTTAGGGGGCGGGCGGGGGAATGAGCAGTTCTTC. It yields the protein CASSLGGGRGNEQFF.

This chain links TRBV19 with TRBJ1-6, with 7 bases matching TRBD1. The CDR3 totals 17 residues. CDR1 is LNHDA, CDR2 SQIVND, per germline (reference sequence). The V gene end was trimmed by 10 bases and the J gene end by 0 bases; junction bases not matched to a gene: 12. CDR3 in amino acids: CATRDSRTSSYNSPLHF. The CDR3 region has the DNA TGTGCCACCAGGGACAGCCGGACCAGCTCCTATAATTCACCCCTCCACTTT.

The gene calls are TRBV2 and TRBJ2-5; tentatively, D is TRBD2 (6 bases). Trimming took 3 bases from V and 3 from J, leaving 14 bases between them. CDR1 SNHLY and CDR2 FYNNEI come from the germline V gene. The CDR3 is made up of 15 amino acids. The CDR3 DNA sequence: TGTGCCAGCAGTGAGATTGGCGGGACGAAAGAGACCCAGTACTTC. Translating gives CASSEIGGTKETQYF.

The chain recombines TRBV5-1 with TRBJ1-3; 7 bases are a match to TRBD1. The CDR3 is made up of 15 amino acids. Looked up from germline, CDR1 is SGHRS and CDR2 is YFSETQ. With V trimmed by 1 base and J by 2 bases, 3 bases remained unmatched. The CDR3 DNA reads as TGCGCCAGCAGCTTGCAGGGGACAGCTGGAAACACCATATATTTT. Its protein product is CASSLQGTAGNTIYF.

The chain couples TRBV7-9 to TRBJ2-1; TRBD1 is a possible D gene (5 bases). There are 13 residues in the CDR3. Germline V gene lookup returns CDR1 SEHNR and CDR2 FQNEAQ (reference sequence). Trimming took 2 bases from V and 7 from J, leaving 9 bases between them. In nucleotides, the CDR3 is TGTGCCAGCAGCTTACAGGGTATGAATGAGCAGTTCTTC. Its protein is CASSLQGMNEQFF.

The chain joins TRBV3-1 (or the pseudogene TRBV3-2) to TRBJ1-2; D is possibly TRBD1 (5 bases). The CDR3 is 15 amino acids. In germline, CDR1 is LGHDT, CDR2 YNNKEL (reference sequence). The V end was cut by 0 bases, the J end by 2 bases, with 10 bases between. CDR3 DNA: TGTGCCAGCAGCCAAGATGGGAGGGGAAACTATGGCTACACCTTC. Translated, it gives CASSQDGRGNYGYTF.